This entry features one TCR beta chain sequence. This entry comes from a study of blood T cell repertoires in COVID-19. As for the study in general: PBMCs, B-cell-depleted T cells, or T cells provided the cDNA or gDNA that made up the material.

Enrollment of patients from Seattle took place during active infection, with longitudinal follow-up. Authors' methods: From reference gene primer amplification, estimates of nucleated cell counts were derived. Sequencing was performed with immunoSEQ multiplex PCR; in TCRdb, only in-frame clones are kept and a portion is missing. V and J calls and clone size are as listed in that table; D and trimming were resolved from the DNA. In the table there are fewer than 350,000 clones, about 90% of which are singletons. The sequencing sample was made of peripheral blood. The TCR was taken from a woman in her 30s with COVID-19, enrolled during active disease.

The CDR3, as DNA: TGTGCCAGCAGCTCATTAGGAGGGGGCGCGGGCTACGAGCAGTACTTC. Protein product: CASSSLGGGAGYEQYF. The chain couples TRBV7-2 to TRBJ2-7; possibly TRBD1 for D (7 bases). The ends were cut back, 4 bases at V and 3 bases at J, with 19 bases in the middle. The germline V gene has CDR1 SGHTA and CDR2 FQGNSA. There are 16 residues in the CDR3.